In its sample, the clone carrying this TCR beta chain was seen many times. This sample is part of a study of spatial heterogeneity in lung cancer. Study overall: As counted in raw reads, each unique TCR and UMI combination appeared more than ten times on average.

Using its own MiXCR run on the 5' RACE reads, TCRdb lists one record per CDR3 protein. This table holds about 20,000 distinct CDR3 sequences, just under 6% found once. This CDR3 spans 13 amino acids. The V gene's germline CDR1 is SQVTM and CDR2 ANQGSEA. V shed 3 bases and J shed 4 bases, with 10 bases lying between them. Time point of the sample: sample taken at primary tumor resection. Samples were donated by 72 untreated early-stage non-small cell lung cancer patients. TCRs were sequenced from unsorted whole RNA of tumor, nontumor lung or PBMC. The source material was PBMCs, sampled at surgery. The rearrangement uses TRBV29-1 and TRBJ2-1; possibly TRBD1 or TRBD2 for D (5 bases each). The sequence was collected from a male donor with early-stage non-small cell lung cancer. The CDR3 reads CSVDGTGYNEQFF. The CDR3 coding sequence is TGCAGCGTTGACGGGACGGGATACAATGAGCAGTTCTTC.